These 23 T cell receptor beta chains were sequenced from one sample in a study of T cell responses to AZD1222 COVID-19 vaccine. Measured with immunoSEQ multiplex PCR; TCRdb has only the in-frame clones, and not every one. The sample gives under 75,000 clones, 85% of which show up once; around 21% is in the top ten. The sequences come from peripheral blood, collected on day 0 of AZD1222 vaccination. All receptors come from an adult in good health.

By share, this clone counts as medium-sized. This sequence joins TRBV2 and TRBJ2-4; D not certain. Germline CDR1 is SNHLY and CDR2 is FYNNEI. There are 15 residues in the CDR3. Trimming shortened V by 8 bases and J by 5 bases, and 19 bases separated the two germline ends. CDR3 sequence reads: CASAARWSTENIQYF. CDR3 in DNA: TGTGCCAGCGCCGCCCGGTGGAGCACGGAAAACATTCAGTACTTC. The complete variable domain, with remaining parts taken from reference TRBV2 and TRBJ2-4, reads EPEVTQTPSHQVTQMGQEVILRCVPISNHLYFYWYRQILGQKVEFLVSFYNNEISEKSEIFDDQFSVERPDGSNFTLKIRSTKLEDSAMYFCASAARWSTENIQYFGAGTRLSVL.

This clone appeared a few times. The rearrangement links TRBV14 to TRBJ1-1; the D is unclear. CDR3 size: 14 residues. The V end lost 0 bases, the J end lost 4 bases, and 9 bases lay between the germline ends. Looked up from germline, CDR1 is SGHDN and CDR2 is FVKESK. The CDR3 DNA reads TGTGCCAGCAGCCAAGATTACAGATCCACTGAAGCTTTCTTT. Translated, it gives CASSQDYRSTEAFF.

The chain couples TRBV27 to TRBJ1-1; no definite D call. This CDR3 is built from 13 residues. Trimming removed 2 bases from V and 3 bases from J, with 7 bases in between. Germline assignment: CDR1 MNHEY and CDR2 SMNVEV (reference sequence). CDR3 loop: CASSLVDYTEAFF. The CDR3 nucleotides are TGTGCCAGCAGTTTAGTAGATTACACTGAAGCTTTCTTT.

CDR3 nucleotide sequence: TGCGCCAGCAGCTTGGGGTTAGCGGGAGAGCAGTACTTC. The encoded protein is CASSLGLAGEQYF. This chain links TRBV5-1 with TRBJ2-7; TRBD2 matches 8 bases. Germline V gene sequence: CDR1 SGHRS, CDR2 YFSETQ. There are 13 residues in the CDR3. V was clipped by 0 bases and J by 7 bases; unmatched bases: 3.

This chain uses TRBV11-2 with TRBJ2-1; D is undetermined. The CDR3 length is 12 residues. Germline V gives CDR1 SGHAT, CDR2 FQNNGV. The ends were cut back, 7 bases at V and 4 bases at J, with 8 bases in the middle. The CDR3 loop reads CASTPSYNEQFF. Written as DNA, the CDR3 is TGTGCCAGCACCCCCTCATACAATGAGCAGTTCTTC.

J is TRBJ2-5 and V is TRBV13; D possibly corresponds to TRBD2 (6 bases). Germline V gives CDR1 PRHDT, CDR2 FYEKMQ (reference sequence). The V end lost 5 bases, the J end lost 1 base, and 11 bases lay between the germline ends. The CDR3 consists of 14 residues. CDR3 coding DNA: TGTGCCAGCAGCCCGAGGGACTTCCAAGAGACCCAGTACTTC. Protein sequence: CASSPRDFQETQYF.

This rearrangement joins TRBV19 to TRBJ1-1; D unclear. The CDR3 sequence is 12 residues long. Germline CDR1 is LNHDA and CDR2 is SQIVND (reference sequence). Trimming pared 5 bases from V and 1 base from J, leaving 5 bases between. CDR3 loop: CASSPWNTEAFF. CDR3 in DNA: TGTGCCAGTAGTCCCTGGAACACTGAAGCTTTCTTT.

This chain links TRBV7-3 with TRBJ2-3, with D perhaps matching TRBD1 or TRBD2 (5 bases each). The CDR3 is 13 residues long. Germline lookup yields CDR1 SGHTA and CDR2 FQGTGA. The ends were cut back, 8 bases at V and 2 bases at J, with 11 bases in the middle. CDR3 sequence: CASGDPYTDTQYF. Here the CDR3 DNA reads TGTGCCAGCGGGGACCCCTACACAGATACGCAGTATTTT.

V gene TRBV5-1 combines with J gene TRBJ2-1; 8 bases agree with TRBD2. The junction had 8 bases not matched to a gene; V was cut back by 7 bases and J by 8 bases. This CDR3 is built from 13 residues. Germline V gene lookup returns CDR1 SGHRS and CDR2 YFSETQ. DNA of the CDR3: TGCGCCAGCGGACCAACCGGGGGGGATGAGCAGTTCTTC. Translating gives CASGPTGGDEQFF. The full variable domain, in which reference TRBV5-1 and TRBJ2-1 provide the parts outside the CDR3, is KAGVTQTPRYLIKTRGQQVTLSCSPISGHRSVSWYQQTPGQGLQFLFEYFSETQRNKGNFPGRFSGRQFSNSRSEMNVSTLELGDSALYLCASGPTGGDEQFFGPGTRLTVL.

This rearrangement joins TRBV7-9 to TRBJ1-4; no clear D gene. The V and J ends lost 4 bases and 4 bases respectively, with 7 bases between them. CDR3 length: 13 residues. The germline CDR1 and CDR2 sequences are SEHNR and FQNEAQ (reference sequence). The chain's CDR3 is CASSSTINEKLFF. CDR3 nucleotides: TGTGCCAGCAGCTCGACAATTAATGAAAAACTGTTTTTT.

The rearrangement joins TRBV18 to TRBJ1-1, with 7 bases fitting TRBD1. CDR1 KGHSH and CDR2 LQKENI come from the germline V gene. The CDR3 length is 12 residues. J was trimmed by 10 bases and V by 5 bases; bases with no gene match: 7. CDR3 nucleotides: TGTGCCAGCTCAGAAACAGGGGTGGGAGCTTTCTTT. Translating gives CASSETGVGAFF. The full variable domain, completed using reference TRBV18 and TRBJ1-1, is NAGVMQNPRHLVRRRGQEARLRCSPMKGHSHVYWYRQLPEEGLKFMVYLQKENIIDESGMPKERFSAEFPKEGPSILRIQQVVRGDSAAYFCASSETGVGAFFGQGTRLTVV.

The sample holds a few counts of this clone. The V call is TRBV5-4, the J call TRBJ1-2; TRBD1 might be the D (5 bases). The CDR3 has 17 residues. Germline V lookup: CDR1 SGHNT, CDR2 YYREEE (reference sequence). V lost 0 bases and J lost 1, with 16 bases in between. CDR3: CASSLAVSTAINYGYTF. The DNA for the CDR3 is TGTGCCAGCAGCTTGGCCGTTTCGACAGCGATTAACTATGGCTACACCTTC.

The chain employs TRBV6-6 and TRBJ2-7; 9 nucleotides match TRBD2. Germline loops: CDR1 MNHNY, CDR2 SVGAGI (reference sequence). The CDR3 has 15 amino acids. After removal of 6 bases from V and 7 bases from J, the junction contained 13 bases not matched to a gene. CDR3 sequence (DNA): TGTGCCAGCAGCCGCCGCGGGGGGGCCGATTATGAGCAGTACTTC. Translation: CASSRRGGADYEQYF.

The J gene is TRBJ1-6, the V gene TRBV10-3, with TRBD1 identical over 7 bases. This CDR3 comprises 13 residues. Unmatched junction bases numbered 5, after V lost 6 bases and J lost 9 bases. Germline V lookup: CDR1 ENHRY, CDR2 SYGVKD. The CDR3 sequence: CAISPDRVSPLHF. The CDR3 DNA sequence: TGTGCCATCAGCCCAGACAGGGTTTCACCCCTCCACTTT.

The chain couples TRBV5-4 to TRBJ2-3; D call uncertain. The ends were cut back, 5 bases at V and 0 bases at J, with 13 bases in the middle. This CDR3 is 15 amino acids long. Germline V lookup: CDR1 SGHNT, CDR2 YYREEE (reference sequence). The CDR3 DNA reads as TGTGCCAGCAGGTCCAGCCTGGCGAGCACAGATACGCAGTATTTT. It specifies CASRSSLASTDTQYF.

This chain joins TRBV7-9 and TRBJ1-6; D gene uncertain. Germline V CDR1 and CDR2: SEHNR, FQNEAQ (reference sequence). V lost 5 bases to trimming and J lost 8 bases, with 13 bases between them. This CDR3 region has 14 residues. Written as DNA, the CDR3 is TGTGCCAGCAGCCCGGGCCCAGCGGATTCACCCCTCCACTTT. Translating it yields CASSPGPADSPLHF.

The chain has TRBV5-6 and TRBJ2-5; tentative D call: TRBD2 (6 bases). The CDR3 has 14 residues. Between the trimmed V and J ends, which lost 2 bases and 7 bases, there was a span of 15 bases. Germline-derived CDR1 and CDR2 are SGHDT and YYEEEE. The CDR3 region is CASSFLAAGGTQYF. CDR3 DNA: TGTGCCAGCAGCTTTTTAGCGGCCGGGGGGACCCAGTACTTC.

The genes are TRBV9 and TRBJ1-2, with 7 nucleotides matching TRBD1. Germline CDR1 reads SGDLS; CDR2 reads YYNGEE. V lost 1 base to trimming and J lost 8 bases; unmatched junction nucleotides: 8. This CDR3 is built from 14 residues. The CDR3 DNA reads as TGTGCCAGCAGCGTAAGGACAGGACCTGGGGGCTACACCTTC. Its protein product is CASSVRTGPGGYTF.

The chain joins TRBV19 to TRBJ2-7; possibly TRBD1 for D (7 bases). The CDR3 consists of 15 residues. The germline V and J ends were trimmed by 6 bases and 4 bases, with 19 bases remaining between them. Germline loops: CDR1 LNHDA, CDR2 SQIVND (reference sequence). The CDR3 DNA reads as TGTGCCAGTAGCAAATTGGAGGGGGCGAGATACGAGCAGTACTTC. Translating gives CASSKLEGARYEQYF.

The count of this clone is one. The chain uses TRBV30 and TRBJ1-4, with 7 bases aligning to TRBD1. V shed 1 base, J shed 6 bases, and the junction held 5 bases outside the gene matches. The germline V gene encodes CDR1 GTSNPN and CDR2 SVGIG (reference sequence). CDR3 size: 14 residues. The CDR3 spells CAWSAQGRDEKLFF. The CDR3 nucleotides read TGTGCCTGGAGTGCACAGGGGCGAGATGAAAAACTGTTTTTT.

J is TRBJ2-6 and V is TRBV2; D remains unclear. Germline V CDR1 and CDR2: SNHLY, FYNNEI. The CDR3 covers 12 residues. The V gene lost 9 bases and the J gene lost 0 bases, with 3 bases spanning the gap. The CDR3 nucleotides are TGTGCCAGTAACTCTGGGGCCAACGTCCTGACTTTC. Translation gives CASNSGANVLTF. Drawing the rest from reference TRBV2 and TRBJ2-6, the complete variable domain is EPEVTQTPSHQVTQMGQEVILRCVPISNHLYFYWYRQILGQKVEFLVSFYNNEISEKSEIFDDQFSVERPDGSNFTLKIRSTKLEDSAMYFCASNSGANVLTFGAGSRLTVL.

The V and J genes are TRBV6-5 and TRBJ2-7; D ambiguous. Germline V CDR1 and CDR2: MNHEY, SVGAGI. The CDR3 contains 15 residues. V was cut by 7 bases and J by 6 bases, with 22 bases left in between. For the CDR3, the DNA is TGTGCCAGCAATCCCTCCCTGCCTAGTTCAGGCGAGCAGTACTTC. Translating gives CASNPSLPSSGEQYF.

This clone was counted a single time. V is TRBV3-1 (or the pseudogene TRBV3-2) and J is TRBJ2-3; no firm D call. The CDR3 is made up of 14 amino acids. Germline CDR1 and CDR2: LGHDT and YNNKEL (reference sequence). V lost 0 bases to trimming and J lost 8 bases, with 12 bases between them. CDR3 sequence: CASSQDPYVGTQYF. The CDR3 DNA reads as TGTGCCAGCAGCCAAGATCCTTATGTAGGTACGCAGTATTTT.